What follows are 13 T cell receptor beta chains derived from one specimen sequenced in a study of shared clonotypes between healthy human individuals. Generated by immunoSEQ multiplex PCR, the TCRdb table keeps only in-frame clones and is missing some. The sample yields 1 million to 1.2 million clones, around three quarters seen once. The sample consisted of memory CD4+ T cells from PBMCs. Indicated subset: CD45RA-negative fraction. The receptors shown here come from a man in his late teens or twenties in good health. Some clones in this sample may be carry-over from other donors' samples.

This chain links TRBV5-1 with TRBJ2-2, with D possibly matching TRBD1 (6 bases). Per the germline V gene, CDR1 is SGHRS and CDR2 is YFSETQ. The CDR3 has 14 residues. V gave up 4 bases and J gave up 6 bases, with 13 bases separating them. The CDR3 region is CASSATGSAGELFF. As DNA, the CDR3 is TGCGCCAGCAGCGCAACAGGGTCAGCCGGGGAGCTGTTTTTT.

This clone was counted a single time. CDR3 DNA sequence: TGCACCAGCAGCCAGCTAGCGGGAATCCAGGATGTGGATGAGCAGTTCTTC. This encodes CTSSQLAGIQDVDEQFF. The chain joins TRBV1 to TRBJ2-1; the table's D call, TRBD2, was not checked against the DNA. TRBV1 corresponds to a pseudogene. The CDR3 has 17 amino acids.

The V call is TRBV7-2, the J call TRBJ2-2; perhaps TRBD1 as D (5 bases). Germline lookup yields CDR1 SGHTA and CDR2 FQGNSA. V gave up 5 bases and J gave up 4 bases, with 11 bases separating them. The CDR3 spans 14 residues. CDR3 DNA: TGTGCCAGCAGCAGTGACAGTGTCACCGGGGAGCTGTTTTTT. Residues: CASSSDSVTGELFF.

This clone was detected once. This chain uses TRBV7-3 with TRBJ2-1; 9 nucleotides agree with TRBD2. Germline CDR1 is SGHTA and CDR2 is FQGTGA. V was clipped by 5 bases and J by 0 bases; unmatched bases: 11. This CDR3 contains 18 residues. CDR3 loop: CASSNPGLADHSYNEQFF. The CDR3 DNA sequence: TGTGCCAGCAGCAACCCGGGACTAGCAGACCACTCCTACAATGAGCAGTTCTTC.

The chain carries TRBV5-4 and TRBJ1-1; D is undetermined. The V gene lost 1 base and the J gene lost 2 bases, with 9 bases spanning the gap. The CDR3 sequence is 14 residues long. From germline, CDR1 is SGHNT and CDR2 YYREEE (reference sequence). CDR3 region: CASSLSSTNTEAFF. The CDR3 nucleotides are TGTGCCAGCAGCTTGAGTAGTACCAACACTGAAGCTTTCTTT.

The sample holds one count of this clone. This likely stems from a read error, as it lies one base from a far larger clone. Other DNA variants within this sample encode the same CDR3. The chain combines TRBV29-1 with TRBJ1-1; 7 bases align to TRBD1. V dropped 7 bases and J dropped 0; count of bases not matched to a gene: 2. This CDR3 is built from 12 residues. CDR1 and CDR2 from the germline V gene are SQVTM and ANQGSEA. In DNA, the CDR3 is TGCAGCGGGGACAGAGTGAACACTGAAGCTTTCTTT. Translated: CSGDRVNTEAFF.

The gene calls are TRBV2 and TRBJ1-3; 10 bases are a match to TRBD1. This CDR3 is built from 15 residues. Germline CDR1 and CDR2: SNHLY and FYNNEI. Trimming removed 9 bases from V and 0 bases from J; junction bases left unmatched: 5. The CDR3 nucleotides are TGTGCCAGTGGGACAGGGGATTTCTCTGGAAACACCATATATTTT. Its protein product is CASGTGDFSGNTIYF.

The V gene is TRBV7-2, the J gene TRBJ2-7; TRBD2 matches 7 bases. Germline V gives CDR1 SGHTA, CDR2 FQGNSA. The CDR3 covers 15 residues. V lost 5 bases, J lost 4 bases, and 11 bases stayed unmatched. CDR3 sequence: CASSPAPGTTYEQYF. The CDR3 DNA follows: TGTGCCAGCAGCCCCGCCCCCGGGACTACATACGAGCAGTACTTC.

The chain combines TRBV4-1 with TRBJ2-7; D gene ambiguous. Between the trimmed V and J ends, which lost 0 bases and 3 bases, there was a span of 6 bases. CDR1 and CDR2 from the germline V gene are MGHRA and YSYEKL. CDR3 size: 13 residues. The CDR3 loop reads CASSQEAVYEQYF. The CDR3 DNA sequence: TGCGCCAGCAGCCAAGAAGCTGTCTACGAGCAGTACTTC.

This rearrangement joins TRBV7-8 to TRBJ2-2; D gene ambiguous. The V gene's germline CDR1 is SGHVS and CDR2 FQNEAQ. Trimming removed 3 bases from V and 2 bases from J, with 7 bases in between. This CDR3 has 14 residues. The CDR3, as DNA: TGTGCCAGCAGCTTTTCAGAAAACACCGGGGAGCTGTTTTTT. It specifies CASSFSENTGELFF.

In this sample, this clone turned up a few times. The chain is built from TRBV28 and TRBJ1-1, with D perhaps matching TRBD1 (5 bases). The CDR3 loop spans 12 amino acids. The V end lost 6 bases, the J end lost 8 bases, and 13 bases lay between the germline ends. The germline CDR1 and CDR2 sequences are MDHEN and SYDVKM. DNA of the CDR3: TGTGCCAGCAGGGAACAGGCCCCGGAAGCTTTCTTT. Translated, it gives CASREQAPEAFF.

The chain has TRBV10-3 and TRBJ2-3, with 7 bases identical to TRBD2. CDR1 ENHRY and CDR2 SYGVKD come from the germline V gene. V was clipped by 5 bases and J by 0 bases; unmatched bases: 2. The CDR3 loop spans 14 amino acids. The CDR3 spells CAISLAVSTDTQYF. For the CDR3, the DNA is TGTGCCATCAGTCTAGCGGTTAGCACAGATACGCAGTATTTT.

V usage is TRBV2 and J usage is TRBJ2-2; D is unclear. The CDR3 has 12 amino acids. The V end lost 4 bases, the J end lost 3 bases, and 3 bases lay between the germline ends. Germline V gene sequence: CDR1 SNHLY, CDR2 FYNNEI. The CDR3 reads CASSVHTGELFF. As DNA, the CDR3 is TGTGCCAGCAGTGTACACACCGGGGAGCTGTTTTTT.